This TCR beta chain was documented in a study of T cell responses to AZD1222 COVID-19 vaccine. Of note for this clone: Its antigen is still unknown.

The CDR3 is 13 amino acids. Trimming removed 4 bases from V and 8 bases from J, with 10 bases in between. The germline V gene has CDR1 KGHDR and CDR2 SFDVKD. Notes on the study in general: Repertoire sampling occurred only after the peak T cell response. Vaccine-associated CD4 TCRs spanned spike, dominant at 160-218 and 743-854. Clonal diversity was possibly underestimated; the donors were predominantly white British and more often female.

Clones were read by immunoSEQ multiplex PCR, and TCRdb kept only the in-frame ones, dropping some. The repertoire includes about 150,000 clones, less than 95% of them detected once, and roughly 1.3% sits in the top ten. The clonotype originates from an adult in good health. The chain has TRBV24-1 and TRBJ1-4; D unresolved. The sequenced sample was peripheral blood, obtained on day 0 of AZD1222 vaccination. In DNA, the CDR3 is TGTGCCACCAGTGAAGGGATTCCGGAAAAACTGTTTTTT. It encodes CATSEGIPEKLFF.